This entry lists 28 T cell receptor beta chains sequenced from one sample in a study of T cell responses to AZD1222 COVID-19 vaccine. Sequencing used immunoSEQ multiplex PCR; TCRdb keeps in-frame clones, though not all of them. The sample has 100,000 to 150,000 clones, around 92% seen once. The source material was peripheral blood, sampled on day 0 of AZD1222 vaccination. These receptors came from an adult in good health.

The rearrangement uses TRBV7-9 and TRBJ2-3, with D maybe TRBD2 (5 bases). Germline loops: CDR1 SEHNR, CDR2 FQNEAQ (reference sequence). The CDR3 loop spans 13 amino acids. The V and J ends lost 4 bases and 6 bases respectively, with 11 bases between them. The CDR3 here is CASSSGLVDTQYF. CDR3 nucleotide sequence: TGTGCCAGCAGCTCTGGACTGGTGGATACGCAGTATTTT.

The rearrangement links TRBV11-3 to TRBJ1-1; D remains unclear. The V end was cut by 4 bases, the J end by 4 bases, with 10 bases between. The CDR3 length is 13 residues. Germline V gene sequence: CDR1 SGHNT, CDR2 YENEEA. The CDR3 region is CASSSAVGTEAFF. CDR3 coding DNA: TGTGCCAGCAGCTCGGCCGTGGGCACTGAAGCTTTCTTT.

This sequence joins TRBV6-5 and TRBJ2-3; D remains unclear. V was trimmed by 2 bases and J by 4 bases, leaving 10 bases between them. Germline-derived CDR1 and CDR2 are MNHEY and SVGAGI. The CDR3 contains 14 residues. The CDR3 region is CASSYGPAADTQYF. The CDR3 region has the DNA TGTGCCAGCAGTTACGGTCCCGCGGCAGATACGCAGTATTTT.

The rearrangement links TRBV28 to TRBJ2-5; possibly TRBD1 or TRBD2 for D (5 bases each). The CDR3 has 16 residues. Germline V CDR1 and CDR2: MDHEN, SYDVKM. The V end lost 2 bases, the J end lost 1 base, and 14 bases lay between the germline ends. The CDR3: CASSLGAGSPQETQYF. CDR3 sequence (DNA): TGTGCCAGCAGTTTAGGGGCGGGTTCCCCCCAAGAGACCCAGTACTTC.

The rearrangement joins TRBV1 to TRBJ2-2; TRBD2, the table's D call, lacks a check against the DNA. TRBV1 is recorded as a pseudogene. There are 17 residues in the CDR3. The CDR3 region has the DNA TGCACCAGCAGCCAAGATAGGGGAGGGCCGGACACCGGGGAGCTGTTTTTT. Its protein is CTSSQDRGGPDTGELFF.

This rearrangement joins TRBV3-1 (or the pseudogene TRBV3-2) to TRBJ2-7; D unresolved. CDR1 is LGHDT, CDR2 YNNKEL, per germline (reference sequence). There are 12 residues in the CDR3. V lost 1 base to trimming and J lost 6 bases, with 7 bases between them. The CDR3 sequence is CASSQGPREQYF. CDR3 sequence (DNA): TGTGCCAGCAGCCAAGGGCCGCGCGAGCAGTACTTC.

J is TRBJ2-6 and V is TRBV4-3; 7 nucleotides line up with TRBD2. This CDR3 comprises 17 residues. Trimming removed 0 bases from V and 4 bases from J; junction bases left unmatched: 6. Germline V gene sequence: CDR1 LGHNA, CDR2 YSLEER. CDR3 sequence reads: CASSQEGEGTGANVLTF. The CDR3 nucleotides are TGCGCCAGCAGCCAAGAAGGGGAGGGTACCGGGGCCAACGTCCTGACTTTC.

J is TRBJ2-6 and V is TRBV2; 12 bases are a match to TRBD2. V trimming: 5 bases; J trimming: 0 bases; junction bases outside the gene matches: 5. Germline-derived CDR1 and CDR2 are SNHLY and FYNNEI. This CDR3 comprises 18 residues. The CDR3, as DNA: TGTGCCAGCAGTCTAGCGGGAGGGACCTCCTCTGGGGCCAACGTCCTGACTTTC. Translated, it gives CASSLAGGTSSGANVLTF.

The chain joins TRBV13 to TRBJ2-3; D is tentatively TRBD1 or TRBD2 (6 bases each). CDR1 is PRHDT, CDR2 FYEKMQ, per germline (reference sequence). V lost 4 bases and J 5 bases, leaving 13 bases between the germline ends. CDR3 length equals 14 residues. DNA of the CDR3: TGTGCCAGCAGCTCAAACAGGGACTTAGATACGCAGTATTTT. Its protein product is CASSSNRDLDTQYF.

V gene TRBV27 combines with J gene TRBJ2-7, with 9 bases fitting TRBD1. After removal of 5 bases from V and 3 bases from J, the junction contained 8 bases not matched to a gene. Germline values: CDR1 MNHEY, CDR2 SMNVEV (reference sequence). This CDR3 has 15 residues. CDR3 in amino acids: CASSVHGTGYYEQYF. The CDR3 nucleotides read TGTGCCAGCAGTGTGCACGGGACAGGGTACTACGAGCAGTACTTC.

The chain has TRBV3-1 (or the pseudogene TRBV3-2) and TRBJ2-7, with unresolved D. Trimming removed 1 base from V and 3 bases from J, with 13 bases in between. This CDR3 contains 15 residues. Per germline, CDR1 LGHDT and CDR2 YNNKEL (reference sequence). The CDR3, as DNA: TGTGCCAGCAGCCAAGGCGGCAGCAAATTCTACGAGCAGTACTTC. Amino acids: CASSQGGSKFYEQYF.

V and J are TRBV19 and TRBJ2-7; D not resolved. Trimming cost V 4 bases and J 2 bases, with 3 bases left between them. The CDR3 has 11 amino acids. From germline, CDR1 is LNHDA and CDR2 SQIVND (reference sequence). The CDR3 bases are TGTGCCAGTAGTACACCCTACGAGCAGTACTTC. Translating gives CASSTPYEQYF.

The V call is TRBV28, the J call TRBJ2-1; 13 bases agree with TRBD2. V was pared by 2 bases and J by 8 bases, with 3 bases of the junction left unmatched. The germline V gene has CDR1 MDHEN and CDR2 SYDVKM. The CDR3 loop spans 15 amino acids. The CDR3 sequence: CASSLLGLAGDEQFF. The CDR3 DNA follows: TGTGCCAGCAGTTTACTTGGACTAGCGGGAGATGAGCAGTTCTTC.

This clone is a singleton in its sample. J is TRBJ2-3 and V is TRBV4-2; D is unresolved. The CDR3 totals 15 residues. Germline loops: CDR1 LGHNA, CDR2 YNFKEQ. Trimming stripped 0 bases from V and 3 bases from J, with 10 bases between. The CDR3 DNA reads TGTGCCAGCAGCCAAGATTTTGCGACGACAGATACGCAGTATTTT. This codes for CASSQDFATTDTQYF.

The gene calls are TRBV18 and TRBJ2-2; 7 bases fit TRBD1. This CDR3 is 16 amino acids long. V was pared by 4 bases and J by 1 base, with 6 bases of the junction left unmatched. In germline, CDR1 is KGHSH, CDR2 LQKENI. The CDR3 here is CASSLYTGENTGELFF. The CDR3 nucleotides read TGTGCCAGCTCACTTTACACAGGGGAGAACACCGGGGAGCTGTTTTTT.

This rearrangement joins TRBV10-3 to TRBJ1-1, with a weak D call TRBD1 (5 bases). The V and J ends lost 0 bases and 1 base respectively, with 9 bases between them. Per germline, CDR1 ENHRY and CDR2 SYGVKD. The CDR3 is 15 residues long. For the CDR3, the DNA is TGTGCCATCAGTGAGTCGACAGCAGCGAACACTGAAGCTTTCTTT. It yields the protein CAISESTAANTEAFF.

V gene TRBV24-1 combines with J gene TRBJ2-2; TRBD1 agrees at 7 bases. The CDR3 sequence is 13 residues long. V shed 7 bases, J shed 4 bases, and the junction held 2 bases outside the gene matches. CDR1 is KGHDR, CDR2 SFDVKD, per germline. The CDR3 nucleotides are TGTGCCACCAGCAGGGGGATCACCGGGGAGCTGTTTTTT. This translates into CATSRGITGELFF.

The CDR3 sequence is CASSLLSWGSSNQPQHF. The DNA of the CDR3 is TGTGCCAGCAGCTTATTGTCTTGGGGGTCTAGCAATCAGCCCCAGCATTTT. This chain joins TRBV7-2 and TRBJ1-5; perhaps TRBD1 as D (5 bases). Germline lookup yields CDR1 SGHTA and CDR2 FQGNSA. The V end lost 2 bases, the J end lost 0 bases, and 14 bases lay between the germline ends. This CDR3 comprises 17 residues.

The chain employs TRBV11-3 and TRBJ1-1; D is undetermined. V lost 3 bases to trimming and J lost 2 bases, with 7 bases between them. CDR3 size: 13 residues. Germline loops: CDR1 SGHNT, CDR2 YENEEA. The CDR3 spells CASSFPGNTEAFF. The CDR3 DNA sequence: TGTGCCAGCAGCTTCCCAGGAAACACTGAAGCTTTCTTT.

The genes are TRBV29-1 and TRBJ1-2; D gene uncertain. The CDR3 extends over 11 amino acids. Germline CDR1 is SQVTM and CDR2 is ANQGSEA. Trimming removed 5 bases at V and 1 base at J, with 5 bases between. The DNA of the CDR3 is TGCAGCGTTCAGATTAACTATGGCTACACCTTC. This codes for CSVQINYGYTF.

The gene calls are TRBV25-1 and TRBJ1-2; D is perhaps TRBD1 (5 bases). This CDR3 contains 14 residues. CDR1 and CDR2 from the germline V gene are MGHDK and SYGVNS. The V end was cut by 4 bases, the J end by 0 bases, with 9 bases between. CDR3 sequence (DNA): TGTGCCAGCAGTGGGCTACAGGCTAACTATGGCTACACCTTC. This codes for CASSGLQANYGYTF.

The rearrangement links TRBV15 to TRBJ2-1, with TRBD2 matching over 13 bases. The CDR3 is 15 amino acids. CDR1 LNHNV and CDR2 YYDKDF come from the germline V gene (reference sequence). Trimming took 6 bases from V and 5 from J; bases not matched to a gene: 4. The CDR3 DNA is TGTGCCACCAGGGGGGGACTAGCGGGACACAATGAGCAGTTCTTC. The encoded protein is CATRGGLAGHNEQFF.

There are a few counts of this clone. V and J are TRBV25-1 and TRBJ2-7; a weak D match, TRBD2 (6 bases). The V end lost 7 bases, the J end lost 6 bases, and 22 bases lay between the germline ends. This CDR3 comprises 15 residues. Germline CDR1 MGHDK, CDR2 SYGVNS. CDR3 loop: CASTLNIGASAEQYF. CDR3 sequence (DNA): TGTGCCAGCACCCTGAATATAGGGGCTAGCGCCGAGCAGTACTTC.

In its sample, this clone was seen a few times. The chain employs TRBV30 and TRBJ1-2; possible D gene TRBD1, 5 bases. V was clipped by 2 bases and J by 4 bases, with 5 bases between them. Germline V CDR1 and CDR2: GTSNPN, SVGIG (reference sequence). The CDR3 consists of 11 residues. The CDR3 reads CAWSTGYGYTF. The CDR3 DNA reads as TGTGCCTGGAGTACAGGCTATGGCTACACCTTC.

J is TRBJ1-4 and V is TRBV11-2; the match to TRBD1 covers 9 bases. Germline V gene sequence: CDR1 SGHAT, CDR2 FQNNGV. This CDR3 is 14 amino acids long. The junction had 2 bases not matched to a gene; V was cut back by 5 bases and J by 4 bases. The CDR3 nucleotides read TGTGCCAGCAGCCGGGGACAGGGTAATGAAAAACTGTTTTTT. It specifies CASSRGQGNEKLFF.

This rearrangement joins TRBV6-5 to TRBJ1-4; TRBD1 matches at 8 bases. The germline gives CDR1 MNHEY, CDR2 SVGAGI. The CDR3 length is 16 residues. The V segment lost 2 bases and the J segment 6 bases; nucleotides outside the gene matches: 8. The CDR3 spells CASSYLGQGQDEKLFF. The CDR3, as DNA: TGTGCCAGCAGTTACCTAGGACAGGGACAAGATGAAAAACTGTTTTTT.

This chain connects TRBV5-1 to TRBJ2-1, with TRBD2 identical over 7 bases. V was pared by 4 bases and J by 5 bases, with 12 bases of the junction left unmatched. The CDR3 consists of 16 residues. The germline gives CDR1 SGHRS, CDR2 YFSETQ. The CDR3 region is CASSADVGGSHNEQFF. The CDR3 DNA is TGCGCCAGCAGCGCCGATGTGGGCGGGAGCCACAATGAGCAGTTCTTC. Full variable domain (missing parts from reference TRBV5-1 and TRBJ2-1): KAGVTQTPRYLIKTRGQQVTLSCSPISGHRSVSWYQQTPGQGLQFLFEYFSETQRNKGNFPGRFSGRQFSNSRSEMNVSTLELGDSALYLCASSADVGGSHNEQFFGPGTRLTVL.

The CDR3 DNA reads TGTGCCAGCAGCCCCGGCGGGGGAAGGACAGATACGCAGTATTTT. Protein sequence: CASSPGGGRTDTQYF. The chain links TRBV7-3 to TRBJ2-3; TRBD2 aligns across 7 bases. Trimming at V came to 5 bases and at J to 3 bases, leaving 8 bases not matched to a gene. This CDR3 has 15 residues. The germline V gene has CDR1 SGHTA and CDR2 FQGTGA.